This T cell receptor (beta chain) was identified in a study of pediatric ulcerative colitis. Comment on this clone: Its antigen is unidentified.

J was trimmed by 3 bases and V by 10 bases; bases with no gene match: 6. The CDR3 has 13 amino acids. CDR1 LNHDA and CDR2 SQIVND come from the germline V gene (reference sequence). Study-wide results and limits: No controls had the two rectal clonotypes shared by ulcerative colitis patients. Ulcerative colitis patients shared more blood-rectal clones than controls.

Clones were sequenced by immunoSEQ multiplex PCR, and TCRdb holds only the in-frame ones, with some missing. The repertoire holds several thousand clones, with about 92% as singletons. Controls had colonoscopy for suspected IBD, with normal endoscopy and no IBD the following year. Sequenced input: blood. The sequence was collected from a boy aged 5 to 17 who was a control in a study of pediatric ulcerative colitis. The chain joins TRBV19 to TRBJ2-5; 9 positions match TRBD1. This CDR3 is CATNRDREETQYF. CDR3 nucleotides: TGTGCCACCAACCGGGACAGGGAAGAGACCCAGTACTTC. The full variable domain, its missing parts supplied by reference TRBV19 and TRBJ2-5, is DGGITQSPKYLFRKEGQNVTLSCEQNLNHDAMYWYRQDPGQGLRLIYYSQIVNDFQKGDIAEGYSVSREKKESFPLTVTSAQKNPTAFYLCATNRDREETQYFGPGTRLLVL.